These T cell receptor beta chains were read from a single sample in a study of tumor and adjacent non-tumor tissue in lung cancer. A single record per CDR3 protein comes from TCRdb applying MiXCR to the multiplex PCR reads. The sample consists of 50,000 or so distinct CDR3 sequences, about 80% of them appearing once. Sequenced input: distant non-tumor lung tissue. These receptors all come from a woman aged 60-75 years with non-small cell lung cancer. Both conserved end residues are part of each CDR3. D genes are given only for firm matches. For some rows the clone size is stated as once, few or many, or as a class when expanded; others skip it.

length: 15; J: TRBJ2-2; D: TRBD2; V: TRBV19; size: .; DNA: TGTGCCAGTAGTATGGCCGGGAGGGCCACCGGGGAGCTGTTTTTT; CDR3: CASSMAGRATGELFF
length: 14; J: TRBJ1-1; D: .; V: TRBV12-3/TRBV12-4; size: .; DNA: TGTACCAGCAGTGCCGGACGTGCGAACACTGAAGCTTTCTTT; CDR3: CTSSAGRANTEAFF
length: 15; J: TRBJ2-2; D: .; V: TRBV20-1; size: .; DNA: TGCAATGCTAGAGCCACAGGGCGGGACACCGGGGAGATGTTTTTT; CDR3: CNARATGRDTGEMFF
length: 13; J: TRBJ2-3; D: .; V: TRBV28; size: .; DNA: TGTGGCAGCCGTAGCGGAGCCACAGATACACAGTATTTT; CDR3: CGSRSGATDTQYF
length: 15; J: TRBJ1-6; D: TRBD1; V: TRBV18; size: many; DNA: TGTGCCAGCTCACCTCCGGGACAGGGTAATTCACCCCTCCACTTT; CDR3: CASSPPGQGNSPLHF
length: 12; J: TRBJ1-5; D: .; V: TRBV12-3/TRBV12-4; size: .; DNA: TGTGCCAGCAGTTTATCGGGGCAGCCTCAGCATTTT; CDR3: CASSLSGQPQHF
length: 15; J: TRBJ2-4; D: .; V: TRBV4-3; size: few; DNA: TGCGCCAGCGGCCTTTCCTGGACAGCAGAAAACATTCAGTACTTC; CDR3: CASGLSWTAENIQYF
length: 15; J: TRBJ2-5; D: .; V: TRBV7-8; size: .; DNA: TGTGCCAGCAGCGAAACGGGACTGAAAGGAGAGAACCAGTACTTC; CDR3: CASSETGLKGENQYF
length: 12; J: TRBJ2-7; D: TRBD1; V: TRBV6-2/TRBV6-3; size: .; DNA: TGTGCTAGCAGGGACAGGTCCAACGAGCAGTACTTC; CDR3: CASRDRSNEQYF
length: 17; J: TRBJ2-5; D: .; V: TRBV6-2/TRBV6-3; size: .; DNA: TGTGCCACCAGTTACGGGAGACACGTCAGGGGACTAGAGACCCAGTACTTC; CDR3: CATSYGRHVRGLETQYF
length: 15; J: TRBJ2-5; D: TRBD2; V: TRBV29-1; size: .; DNA: TGCAGCGTTAGCCTCTTGCTGGGAGGGCAAGTGCCCCAATACTTC; CDR3: CSVSLLLGGQVPQYF
length: 17; J: TRBJ2-3; D: TRBD1; V: TRBV14; size: .; DNA: TGTGCCAACAGCCAAGAACGGAAACAGGGGATGACAGATACGCAGTATTTT; CDR3: CANSQERKQGMTDTQYF
length: 16; J: TRBJ1-1; D: .; V: TRBV4-1; size: .; DNA: TGCGCCAGCAACCACACGTTGGGAAGGGCCCTAACTGAAGCCTTCTTT; CDR3: CASNHTLGRALTEAFF
length: 16; J: TRBJ1-2; D: .; V: TRBV14; size: .; DNA: TGTGCCAACAACCAAGCCAGGGGAGGGTGGGGTGTCGGCTACACCTTC; CDR3: CANNQARGGWGVGYTF
length: 15; J: TRBJ2-3; D: .; V: TRBV11-2; size: .; DNA: TGTGCCAGCAGCGCCACCGGGACGGCCATAGATACGCCCTATTTT; CDR3: CASSATGTAIDTPYF
length: 16; J: TRBJ1-6; D: .; V: TRBV4-1; size: .; DNA: TGTGCCAGCAGCCAAGAGGTTCGTAGCTATAAATCACCCCTCCACTTT; CDR3: CASSQEVRSYKSPLHF
length: 20; J: TRBJ1-5; D: .; V: TRBV5-5; size: .; DNA: TGTGCCAGCAGCTTGAAATGTAGGCCCGCGGCATCTGGTGGCAATCAGCCCCAGCATTTT; CDR3: CASSLKCRPAASGGNQPQHF